Sequencing of this T cell receptor (beta chain) was carried out in a study of blood T cell repertoires in COVID-19. The CDR3 is 13 amino acids. V lost 7 bases, J lost 4 bases, and 13 bases lay in between. Germline CDR1 is LNHDA and CDR2 is SQIVND (reference sequence). Authors' analysis steps: For nucleated cells, counts were estimated from reference gene primer amplification. Profiling relied on immunoSEQ multiplex PCR, and the TCRdb table lists in-frame clones only, not all of them. The V and J calls and clone size come from that table; D and trimming were worked out from the DNA. The table has approximately 170,000 clones, under 90% seen once.

The sequence came from a man aged 50 or older who had recovered from COVID-19. The chain employs TRBV19 and TRBJ1-2; TRBD1 is a possible D gene (5 bases). Sequencing was performed on PBMCs or T cells enriched from blood (not recorded which). The DNA for the CDR3 is TGTGCCAGTACCCAGGGCGGGGTCTATGGCTACACCTTC. Translated: CASTQGGVYGYTF.